What follows are 15 T cell receptor beta chains derived from one specimen sequenced in a study of T cell repertoires in ileal Crohn's disease. Time point denoted: neoterminal ileum biopsy at postoperative endoscopy, about 6 months after surgery. TCRdb keeps only in-frame clones here, not all; method: immunoSEQ multiplex PCR. The data contain about 59,000 clones, around 90% of them seen just once; the ten biggest clones take up about 2%. The specimen was ileal tissue. The receptors come from an adult with Crohn's disease.

V gene TRBV5-6 combines with J gene TRBJ2-5; tentative D call: TRBD1 (6 bases). The germline V gene has CDR1 SGHDT and CDR2 YYEEEE. This CDR3 spans 13 amino acids. V lost 1 base to trimming and J lost 4 bases, with 8 bases between them. The CDR3 coding sequence is TGTGCCAGCAGCTTGAACAGGGCAGAGACCCAGTACTTC. Its protein is CASSLNRAETQYF.

The chain has TRBV5-4 and TRBJ1-4; 9 nucleotides line up with TRBD1. The CDR3 is made up of 15 amino acids. Losses at the gene ends were 4 bases for V and 10 bases for J; bases not matched to a gene: 11. Germline V lookup: CDR1 SGHNT, CDR2 YYREEE (reference sequence). The CDR3 DNA sequence: TGTGCCAGCAGCCCGAGCGGGGACAGGGACGGAAAACTGTTTTTT. Translating gives CASSPSGDRDGKLFF.

The chain has TRBV28 and TRBJ2-2; maybe TRBD1 (6 bases). The germline V gene has CDR1 MDHEN and CDR2 SYDVKM. The V end lost 10 bases, the J end lost 5 bases, and 17 bases lay between the germline ends. The length of the CDR3 is 14 residues. In DNA, the CDR3 is TGTGCCACCGTCTGGGGGCCGGAGACCGGGGAGCTGTTTTTT. It codes for CATVWGPETGELFF.

The CDR3 sequence is CASSVGFAWTDNSPLHF. The CDR3 nucleotides are TGTGCCAGCAGTGTCGGGTTCGCCTGGACAGATAATTCACCCCTCCACTTT. The V call is TRBV27, the J call TRBJ1-6, with TRBD1 as a possible D gene (6 bases). CDR1 and CDR2 (germline): MNHEY, SMNVEV (reference sequence). Deletions cut 5 bases from V and 5 bases from J, with 19 bases between. The CDR3 is 17 amino acids.

J is TRBJ1-4 and V is TRBV9; no clear D gene. This CDR3 region has 12 residues. V lost 4 bases to trimming and J lost 7 bases, with 8 bases between them. CDR1 and CDR2 from the germline V gene are SGDLS and YYNGEE. The CDR3 DNA reads as TGTGCCAGCAGCAGCATTCCTGAAAAACTGTTTTTT. This sequence encodes CASSSIPEKLFF.

CDR3 in amino acids: CASSLQGAGEQYV. The CDR3 nucleotides read TGTGCCAGCAGCCTACAGGGGGCTGGCGAGCAGTACGTC. The chain has TRBV7-7 and TRBJ2-7, with TRBD1 matching over 9 bases. Germline CDR1 SSHAT, CDR2 FNYEAQ (reference sequence). The length of the CDR3 is 13 residues. V dropped 5 bases and J dropped 6; count of bases not matched to a gene: 5.

For this clone: The sample has other DNA sequences that encode this CDR3 too. The genes are TRBV19 and TRBJ1-5; D gene uncertain. This CDR3 comprises 12 residues. CDR1 and CDR2 (germline): LNHDA, SQIVND (reference sequence). V lost 2 bases and J lost 5, with 4 bases in between. Here the CDR3 DNA reads TGTGCCAGTAGTATACCCTATCAGCCCCAGCATTTT. As protein: CASSIPYQPQHF.

J is TRBJ1-1 and V is TRBV6-1; no definite D call. Germline values: CDR1 MNHNS, CDR2 SASEGT. Between the trimmed V and J ends, which lost 3 bases and 1 base, there was a span of 9 bases. CDR3 length equals 14 residues. In nucleotides, the CDR3 is TGTGCCAGCAGTGAGAGGCCATGGAACACTGAAGCTTTCTTT. Translating it yields CASSERPWNTEAFF.

The V and J genes are TRBV6-5 and TRBJ1-2; D may be TRBD1 (5 bases). Germline V CDR1 and CDR2: MNHEY, SVGAGI. V lost 10 bases and J lost 4, with 16 bases in between. CDR3 length equals 13 residues. Here the CDR3 reads CATSLGGGYGYTF. The DNA for the CDR3 is TGTGCCACCAGCTTGGGGGGGGGCTATGGCTACACCTTC.

The chain uses TRBV7-9 and TRBJ2-7; TRBD1 might be the D (6 bases). The length of the CDR3 is 13 residues. CDR1 SEHNR and CDR2 FQNEAQ come from the germline V gene (reference sequence). V lost 6 bases, J lost 1 base, and 10 bases lay in between. CDR3: CASRDRFSYEQYF. CDR3 coding DNA: TGTGCCAGCAGAGACAGGTTTTCCTACGAGCAGTACTTC. The complete variable domain, with remaining parts taken from reference TRBV7-9 and TRBJ2-7, reads DTGVSQNPRHKITKRGQNVTFRCDPISEHNRLYWYRQTLGQGPEFLTYFQNEAQLEKSRLLSDRFSAERPKGSFSTLEIQRTEQGDSAMYLCASRDRFSYEQYFGPGTRLTVT.

This rearrangement joins TRBV19 to TRBJ2-7; possibly TRBD2 for D (7 bases). The CDR3 length is 14 residues. Trimming took 3 bases from V and 6 from J, leaving 15 bases between them. CDR1 is LNHDA and CDR2 is SQIVND in the germline V gene (reference sequence). Written as DNA, the CDR3 is TGTGCCAGTAGTATCTTGGGGGAGGGGGTCGAGCAGTACTTC. It translates to CASSILGEGVEQYF.

This chain uses TRBV4-3 with TRBJ2-1, with D possibly TRBD2 on 6 matching bases. The CDR3 extends over 15 amino acids. CDR1 and CDR2 from the germline V gene are LGHNA and YSLEER. The V end was cut by 1 base, the J end by 8 bases, with 15 bases between. This chain's CDR3 is CASSQGGASVDEQFF. Written as DNA, the CDR3 is TGCGCCAGCAGCCAAGGAGGGGCTAGCGTCGATGAGCAGTTCTTC.

The chain recombines TRBV5-1 with TRBJ1-1, with D hard to call. The CDR3 extends over 14 amino acids. V was pared by 7 bases and J by 0 bases, with 13 bases between. Per the germline V gene, CDR1 is SGHRS and CDR2 is YFSETQ. The CDR3 DNA is TGCGCCAGCGACGATGGCGGAATGAACACTGAAGCTTTCTTT. It is translated as CASDDGGMNTEAFF. Full variable domain (missing parts from reference TRBV5-1 and TRBJ1-1): KAGVTQTPRYLIKTRGQQVTLSCSPISGHRSVSWYQQTPGQGLQFLFEYFSETQRNKGNFPGRFSGRQFSNSRSEMNVSTLELGDSALYLCASDDGGMNTEAFFGQGTRLTVV.

A few counts support this clone. The chain employs TRBV27 and TRBJ2-2; 8 nucleotides agree with TRBD2. Unmatched junction bases numbered 13, after V lost 8 bases and J lost 5 bases. CDR3 length equals 16 residues. Germline-derived CDR1 and CDR2 are MNHEY and SMNVEV (reference sequence). The DNA of the CDR3 is TGTGCCAGCTCGCGAGCGGGGGCCTTTATTACCGGGGAGCTGTTTTTT. It is translated as CASSRAGAFITGELFF.

The V call is TRBV19, the J call TRBJ2-5; D is unclear. Germline V gene sequence: CDR1 LNHDA, CDR2 SQIVND (reference sequence). V lost 6 bases to trimming and J lost 5 bases, with 19 bases between them. The CDR3 extends over 15 amino acids. The CDR3 coding sequence is TGTGCCAGTAGGGTTAGACACGAGTTTCGTGAGACCCAGTACTTC. Its protein product is CASRVRHEFRETQYF.